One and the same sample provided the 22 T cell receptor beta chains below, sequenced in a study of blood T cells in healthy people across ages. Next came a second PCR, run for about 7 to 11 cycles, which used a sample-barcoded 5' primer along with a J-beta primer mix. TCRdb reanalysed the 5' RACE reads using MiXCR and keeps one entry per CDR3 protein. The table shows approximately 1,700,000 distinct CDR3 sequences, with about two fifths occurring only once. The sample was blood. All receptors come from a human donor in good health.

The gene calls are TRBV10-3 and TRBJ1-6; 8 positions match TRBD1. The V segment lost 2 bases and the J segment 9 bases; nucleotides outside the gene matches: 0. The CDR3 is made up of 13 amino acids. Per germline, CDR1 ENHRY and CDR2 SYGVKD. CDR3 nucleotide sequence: TGTGCCATCAGTGAGGACAGGGGTTCACCCCTCCACTTT. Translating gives CAISEDRGSPLHF.

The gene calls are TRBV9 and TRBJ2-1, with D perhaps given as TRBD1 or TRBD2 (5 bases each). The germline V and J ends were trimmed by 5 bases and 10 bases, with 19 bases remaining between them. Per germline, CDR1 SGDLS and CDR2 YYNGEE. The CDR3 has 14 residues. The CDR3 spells CASRARDGVGEQFF. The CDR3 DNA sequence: TGTGCCAGCAGAGCCCGGGACGGGGTGGGGGAGCAGTTCTTC. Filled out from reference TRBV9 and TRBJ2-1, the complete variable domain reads DSGVTQTPKHLITATGQRVTLRCSPRSGDLSVYWYQQSLDQGLQFLIQYYNGEERAKGNILERFSAQQFPDLHSELNLSSLELGDSALYFCASRARDGVGEQFFGPGTRLTVL.

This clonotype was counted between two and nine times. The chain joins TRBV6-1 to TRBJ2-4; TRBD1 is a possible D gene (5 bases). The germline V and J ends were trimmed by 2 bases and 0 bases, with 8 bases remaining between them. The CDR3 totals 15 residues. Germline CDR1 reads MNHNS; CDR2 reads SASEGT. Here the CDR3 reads CASSEQGLAKNIQYF. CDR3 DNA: TGTGCCAGCAGTGAACAGGGCCTAGCCAAAAACATTCAGTACTTC.

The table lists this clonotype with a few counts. Here the CDR3 reads CASGRTVGETQYF. The CDR3 nucleotides read TGTGCCAGCGGCCGGACGGTCGGGGAGACCCAGTACTTC. This chain connects TRBV5-6 to TRBJ2-5, with unresolved D. CDR1 and CDR2 (germline): SGHDT, YYEEEE. Trimming shortened V by 7 bases and J by 5 bases, and 15 bases separated the two germline ends. This CDR3 has 13 amino acids.

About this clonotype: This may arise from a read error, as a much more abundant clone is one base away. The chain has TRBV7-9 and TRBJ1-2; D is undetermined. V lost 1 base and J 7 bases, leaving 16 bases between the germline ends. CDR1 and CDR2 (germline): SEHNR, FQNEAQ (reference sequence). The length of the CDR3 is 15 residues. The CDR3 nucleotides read TGTGCCAGCAGCTTAGGCGCCGCTCAAGGTTCTGGCTACACCTTC. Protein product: CASSLGAAQGSGYTF.

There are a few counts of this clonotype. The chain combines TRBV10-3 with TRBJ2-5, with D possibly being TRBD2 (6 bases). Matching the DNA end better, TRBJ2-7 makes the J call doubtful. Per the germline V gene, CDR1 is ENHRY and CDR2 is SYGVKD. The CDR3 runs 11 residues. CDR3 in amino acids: CAIREGLEQYF. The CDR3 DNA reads TGTGCCATCAGGGAGGGCCTCGAGCAGTACTTC.

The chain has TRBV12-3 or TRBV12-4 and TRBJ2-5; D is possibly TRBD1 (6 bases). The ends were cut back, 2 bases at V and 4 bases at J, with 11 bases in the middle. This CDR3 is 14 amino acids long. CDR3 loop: CASSLSGERETQYF. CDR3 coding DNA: TGTGCCAGCAGTTTATCAGGGGAGCGAGAGACCCAGTACTTC.

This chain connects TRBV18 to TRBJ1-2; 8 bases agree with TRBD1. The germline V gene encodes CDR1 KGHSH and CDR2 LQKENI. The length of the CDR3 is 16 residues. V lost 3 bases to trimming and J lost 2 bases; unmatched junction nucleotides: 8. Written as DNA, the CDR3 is TGTGCCAGCTCACCCTCCGGACAGGGCCCAAACTATGGCTACACCTTC. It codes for CASSPSGQGPNYGYTF.

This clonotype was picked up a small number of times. The CDR3 sequence: CASSILGQGGNEQFF. CDR3 in DNA: TGTGCCAGTAGTATACTAGGACAGGGTGGAAATGAGCAGTTCTTC. V and J are TRBV19 and TRBJ2-1; 8 positions match TRBD1. Trimming at V came to 2 bases and at J to 7 bases, leaving 7 bases not matched to a gene. There are 15 residues in the CDR3. Germline lookup yields CDR1 LNHDA and CDR2 SQIVND (reference sequence). The variable domain in full, with the rest retrieved from reference TRBV19 and TRBJ2-1, is DGGITQSPKYLFRKEGQNVTLSCEQNLNHDAMYWYRQDPGQGLRLIYYSQIVNDFQKGDIAEGYSVSREKKESFPLTVTSAQKNPTAFYLCASSILGQGGNEQFFGPGTRLTVL.

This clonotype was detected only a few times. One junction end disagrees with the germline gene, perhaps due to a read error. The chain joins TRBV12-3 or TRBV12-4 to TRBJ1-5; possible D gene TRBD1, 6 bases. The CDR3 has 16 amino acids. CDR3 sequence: CASSFSGGSRNQPQHF. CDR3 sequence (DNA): TGTGCCAGTAGTTTTTCCGGGGGCTCTCGCAATCAGCCCCAGCATTTT.

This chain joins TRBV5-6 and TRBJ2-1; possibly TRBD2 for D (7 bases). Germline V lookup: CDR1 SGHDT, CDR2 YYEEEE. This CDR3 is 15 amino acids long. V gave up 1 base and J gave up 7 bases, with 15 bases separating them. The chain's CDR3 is CASSLMGGGGNEQFF. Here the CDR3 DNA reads TGTGCCAGCAGCTTGATGGGCGGGGGCGGTAATGAGCAGTTCTTC.

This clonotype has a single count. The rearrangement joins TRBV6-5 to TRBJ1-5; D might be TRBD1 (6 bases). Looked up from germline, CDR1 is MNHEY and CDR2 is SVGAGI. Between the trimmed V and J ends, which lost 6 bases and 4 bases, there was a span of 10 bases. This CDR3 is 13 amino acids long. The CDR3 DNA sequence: TGTGCCAGCAGGAGGACAGAAAATCAGCCCCAGCATTTT. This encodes CASRRTENQPQHF.

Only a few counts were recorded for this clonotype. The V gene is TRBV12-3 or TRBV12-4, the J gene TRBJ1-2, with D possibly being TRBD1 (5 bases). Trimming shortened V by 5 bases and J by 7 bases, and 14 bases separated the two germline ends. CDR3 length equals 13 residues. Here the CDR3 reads CASSPGRGVGYTF. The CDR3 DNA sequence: TGTGCCAGCAGTCCGGGGAGAGGGGTTGGCTACACCTTC.

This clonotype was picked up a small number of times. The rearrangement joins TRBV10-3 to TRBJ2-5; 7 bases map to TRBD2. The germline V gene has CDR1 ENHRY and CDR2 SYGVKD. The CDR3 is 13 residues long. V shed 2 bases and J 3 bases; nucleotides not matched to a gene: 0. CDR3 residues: CAISEAGEETQYF. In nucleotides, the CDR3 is TGTGCCATCAGTGAGGCGGGGGAAGAGACCCAGTACTTC.

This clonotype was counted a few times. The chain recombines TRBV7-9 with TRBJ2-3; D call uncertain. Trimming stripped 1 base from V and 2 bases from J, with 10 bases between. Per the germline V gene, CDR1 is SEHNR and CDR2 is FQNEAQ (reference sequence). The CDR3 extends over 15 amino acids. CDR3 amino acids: CASSLVSEPTDTQYF. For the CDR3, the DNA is TGTGCCAGCAGCTTAGTTTCGGAGCCCACAGATACGCAGTATTTT. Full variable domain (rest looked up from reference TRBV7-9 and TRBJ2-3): DTGVSQNPRHKITKRGQNVTFRCDPISEHNRLYWYRQTLGQGPEFLTYFQNEAQLEKSRLLSDRFSAERPKGSFSTLEIQRTEQGDSAMYLCASSLVSEPTDTQYFGPGTRLTVL.

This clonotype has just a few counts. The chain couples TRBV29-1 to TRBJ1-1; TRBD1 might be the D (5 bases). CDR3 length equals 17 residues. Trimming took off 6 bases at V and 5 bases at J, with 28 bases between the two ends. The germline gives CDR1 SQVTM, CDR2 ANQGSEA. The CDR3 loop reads CSVKGRRDPSAGTEAFF. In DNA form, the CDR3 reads TGCAGCGTCAAAGGGCGGCGGGACCCCTCGGCCGGGACTGAAGCTTTCTTT.

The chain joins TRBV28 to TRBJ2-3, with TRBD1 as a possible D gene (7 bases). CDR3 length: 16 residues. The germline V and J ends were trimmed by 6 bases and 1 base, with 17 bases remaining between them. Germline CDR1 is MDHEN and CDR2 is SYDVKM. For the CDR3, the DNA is TGTGCCAGCAGACCCTTCCAGGGGGAGGGCACAGATACGCAGTATTTT. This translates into CASRPFQGEGTDTQYF. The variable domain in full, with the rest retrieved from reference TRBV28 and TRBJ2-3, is DVKVTQSSRYLVKRTGEKVFLECVQDMDHENMFWYRQDPGLGLRLIYFSYDVKMKEKGDIPEGYSVSREKKERFSLILESASTNQTSMYLCASRPFQGEGTDTQYFGPGTRLTVL.

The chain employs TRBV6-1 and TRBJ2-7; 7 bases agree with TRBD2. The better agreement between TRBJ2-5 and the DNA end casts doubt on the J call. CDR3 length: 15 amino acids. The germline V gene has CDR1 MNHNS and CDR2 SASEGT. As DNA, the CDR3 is TGTGCCAGCAGTCCCTCTCGGGGGGTGGTCGAGACCCAGTACTTC. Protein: CASSPSRGVVETQYF.

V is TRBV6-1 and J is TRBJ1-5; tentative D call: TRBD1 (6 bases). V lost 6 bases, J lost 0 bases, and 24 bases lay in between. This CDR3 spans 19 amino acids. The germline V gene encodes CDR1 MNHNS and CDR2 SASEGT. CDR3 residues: CASRQQGEGLDYSNQPQHF. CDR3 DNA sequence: TGTGCCAGCAGGCAACAGGGAGAGGGTCTAGATTATAGCAATCAGCCCCAGCATTTT.

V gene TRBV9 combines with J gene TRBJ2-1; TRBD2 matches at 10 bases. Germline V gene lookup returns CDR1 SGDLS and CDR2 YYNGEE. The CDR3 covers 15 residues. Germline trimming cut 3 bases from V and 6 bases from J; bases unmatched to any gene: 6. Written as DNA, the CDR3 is TGTGCCAGCAGCGCCAGCGGGGGGGTGTCCAATGAGCAGTTCTTC. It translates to CASSASGGVSNEQFF. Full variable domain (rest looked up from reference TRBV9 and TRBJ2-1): DSGVTQTPKHLITATGQRVTLRCSPRSGDLSVYWYQQSLDQGLQFLIQYYNGEERAKGNILERFSAQQFPDLHSELNLSSLELGDSALYFCASSASGGVSNEQFFGPGTRLTVL.

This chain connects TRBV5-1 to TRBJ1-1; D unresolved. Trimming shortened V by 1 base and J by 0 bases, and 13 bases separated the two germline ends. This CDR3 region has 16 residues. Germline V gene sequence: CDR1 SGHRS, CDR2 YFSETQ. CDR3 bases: TGCGCCAGCAGCTTGATGGGAACGGGTATGAACACTGAAGCTTTCTTT. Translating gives CASSLMGTGMNTEAFF. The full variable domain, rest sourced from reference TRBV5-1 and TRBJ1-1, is KAGVTQTPRYLIKTRGQQVTLSCSPISGHRSVSWYQQTPGQGLQFLFEYFSETQRNKGNFPGRFSGRQFSNSRSEMNVSTLELGDSALYLCASSLMGTGMNTEAFFGQGTRLTVV.

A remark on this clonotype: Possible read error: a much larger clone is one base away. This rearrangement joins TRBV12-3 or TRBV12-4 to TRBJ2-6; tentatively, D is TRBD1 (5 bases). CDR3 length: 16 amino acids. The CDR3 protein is CASSPYQGSGANALTF. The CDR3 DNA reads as TGTGCCAGCAGTCCTTATCAGGGATCTGGGGCCAACGCCCTGACTTTC.